This entry concerns a single T cell receptor (beta chain). J lost 6 bases, V lost 5 bases, and 6 bases had no gene match. Germline values: CDR1 SGHNT, CDR2 YENEEA. This CDR3 is built from 14 residues. The entry originates in a study of blood T cell repertoires in COVID-19. About the research overall: Samples came from the United States, Italy and Spain, spanning acute and convalescent COVID-19. PBMCs, B-cell-depleted T cells, or T cells were the source of the cDNA or gDNA that made up the material.

Adults between roughly 18 and 100 years of age took part from 24 US areas. Repertoires were generated with immunoSEQ multiplex PCR, while TCRdb's copy carries only in-frame clones and drops some. Among around 190,000 clones listed, under 80% were seen once. The material sequenced was PBMCs or T cells enriched from blood (not recorded which). The chain combines TRBV11-3 with TRBJ2-1; TRBD2 matches at 8 bases. The origin of this receptor is a woman aged 50 to 65 with acute COVID-19. The CDR3 is CASSLRTSSNEQFF. CDR3 nucleotides: TGTGCCAGCAGCCTACGGACTAGCAGCAATGAGCAGTTCTTC.